These 23 T cell receptor beta chains came from one sample sequenced in a study of cytomegalovirus exposure and HLA in healthy donors. PCR used 60 Vbeta primers and 13 Jbeta primers. Repertoires were generated with immunoSEQ multiplex PCR, while TCRdb's copy carries only in-frame clones and drops some. Of about 200,000 clones listed, about three quarters are singletons. The sequenced material came from PBMCs. The receptor source for this set is a woman aged 25 to 39 in good health and CMV-seropositive.

The chain has TRBV4-3 and TRBJ2-3, with D possibly TRBD1 on 5 matching bases. Between the trimmed V and J ends, which lost 3 bases and 5 bases, there was a span of 15 bases. The germline gives CDR1 LGHNA, CDR2 YSLEER. The CDR3 is 15 residues long. The chain's CDR3 is CASSHRDIAGDTQYF. CDR3 nucleotide sequence: TGCGCCAGCAGCCACAGGGATATAGCTGGAGATACGCAGTATTTT.

J is TRBJ2-2 and V is TRBV5-6, with 8 bases identical to TRBD1. V shed 0 bases and J 3 bases; nucleotides not matched to a gene: 1. CDR3 length: 15 amino acids. CDR1 is SGHDT and CDR2 is YYEEEE in the germline V gene. Here the CDR3 reads CASSLADRDTGELFF. In nucleotides, the CDR3 is TGTGCCAGCAGCTTGGCGGACAGGGACACCGGGGAGCTGTTTTTT.

The chain has TRBV6-6 and TRBJ2-3, with TRBD2 identical over 12 bases. CDR3 length: 15 residues. Germline V gene sequence: CDR1 MNHNY, CDR2 SVGAGI (reference sequence). With V trimmed by 7 bases and J by 4 bases, 6 bases remained unmatched. CDR3 in amino acids: CASTTGLAGPDTQYF. The CDR3, as DNA: TGTGCCAGCACCACGGGACTAGCGGGTCCAGATACGCAGTATTTT.

Details on this clone: The same CDR3 also results from other DNA sequences found in this sample. The chain employs TRBV9 and TRBJ1-6, with 7 bases fitting TRBD1. Germline V gene data show CDR1 as SGDLS and CDR2 as YYNGEE. Trimming took 3 bases from V and 10 from J; bases not matched to a gene: 7. The CDR3 is 14 amino acids. CDR3 amino acids: CASSGQGGRSPLHF. In nucleotides, the CDR3 is TGTGCCAGCAGCGGACAGGGAGGCCGGTCACCCCTCCACTTT.

This clone has only a few counts. CDR3 sequence: CASSLRWARSSYNEQFF. The CDR3 DNA follows: TGTGCCAGCAGCTTACGATGGGCCCGTAGCTCCTACAATGAGCAGTTCTTC. This chain links TRBV7-2 with TRBJ2-1; D gene uncertain. CDR1 and CDR2 from the germline V gene are SGHTA and FQGNSA. Deletions cut 2 bases from V and 0 bases from J, with 14 bases between. The CDR3 is 17 amino acids.

J is TRBJ1-4 and V is TRBV6-5, with D hard to call. The CDR3 spans 15 residues. The germline V gene has CDR1 MNHEY and CDR2 SVGAGI. Trimming pared 6 bases from V and 2 bases from J, leaving 13 bases between. The CDR3 region is CASRGAIITNEKLFF. CDR3 bases: TGTGCCAGCAGGGGCGCCATAATCACTAATGAAAAACTGTTTTTT.

The V and J genes are TRBV15 and TRBJ2-5; 7 positions agree with TRBD1. Germline CDR1 LNHNV, CDR2 YYDKDF (reference sequence). The CDR3 has 15 amino acids. The trim removed 10 bases at V and 5 bases at J, leaving 16 bases unmatched. CDR3 protein: CAIAIDDRVQETQYF. CDR3 in DNA: TGTGCCATTGCAATCGACGACAGGGTCCAGGAGACCCAGTACTTC.

V and J are TRBV18 and TRBJ1-1, with no clear D. Germline V gene data show CDR1 as KGHSH and CDR2 as LQKENI. The CDR3 sequence is 15 residues long. V was trimmed by 2 bases and J by 3 bases, leaving 13 bases between them. The CDR3 DNA is TGTGCCAGCTCACCATACGGAGCCATGGACACTGAAGCTTTCTTT. Its protein is CASSPYGAMDTEAFF.

To note about this clone: One junction end disagrees with the germline gene, perhaps due to a read error. In DNA, the CDR3 is TGTGCCAGCAGCATCGTTCACGGGACTTACAATAAGCAGTTCTTC. Protein sequence: CASSIVHGTYNKQFF. The genes are TRBV5-4 and TRBJ2-1; D might be TRBD2 (6 bases). CDR1 is SGHNT and CDR2 is YYREEE in the germline V gene (reference sequence). The CDR3 runs 15 residues.

Only one count was recorded for this clone. The V call is TRBV9, the J call TRBJ1-2; TRBD1 matches at 9 bases. V was pared by 9 bases and J by 2 bases, with 8 bases of the junction left unmatched. CDR3 size: 14 residues. Looked up from germline, CDR1 is SGDLS and CDR2 is YYNGEE. The CDR3: CATAKGTGNYGYTF. The DNA for the CDR3 is TGTGCCACCGCAAAAGGGACAGGGAACTATGGCTACACCTTC.

The genes are TRBV5-1 and TRBJ2-7; a possible D gene is TRBD2 (6 bases). The CDR3 has 15 amino acids. CDR1 and CDR2 (germline): SGHRS, YFSETQ. With 2 bases removed from V and 2 bases from J, the gap between germline ends came to 14 bases. The CDR3 DNA is TGCGCCAGCAGCTTCGGAACCGGGGGTACCTACGAGCAGTACTTC. It yields the protein CASSFGTGGTYEQYF.

The V call is TRBV21-1, the J call TRBJ1-2; the D call TRBD1 from the table was never checked on the DNA. TRBV21-1 has pseudogene status. There are 16 residues in the CDR3. CDR3 in DNA: TGTGCCAGCAGCAAAGGGGGGACAGGGGAGGACTATGGCTACACCTTC. As protein: CASSKGGTGEDYGYTF.

The chain couples TRBV25-1 to TRBJ2-7; a possible D gene is TRBD2 (6 bases). Germline CDR1 reads MGHDK; CDR2 reads SYGVNS. V was shortened by 5 bases and J by 7 bases, with 12 bases between the two germline ends. This CDR3 has 12 residues. The CDR3 DNA sequence: TGTGCCAGCAGTAAATGGGGGGTTGAGCAGTACTTC. It specifies CASSKWGVEQYF.

The genes are TRBV7-2 and TRBJ1-1; TRBD1 is a possible D gene (6 bases). CDR3 size: 15 residues. Germline V gene sequence: CDR1 SGHTA, CDR2 FQGNSA. The ends were cut back, 0 bases at V and 1 base at J, with 9 bases in the middle. As DNA, the CDR3 is TGTGCCAGCAGCTTAGCGGCAGGGGCGAACACTGAAGCTTTCTTT. It encodes CASSLAAGANTEAFF.

The chain couples TRBV28 to TRBJ1-5, with D perhaps TRBD1 (6 bases). CDR3 length equals 15 residues. In germline, CDR1 is MDHEN, CDR2 SYDVKM. Trimming took off 10 bases at V and 6 bases at J, with 22 bases between the two ends. Here the CDR3 reads CATGSTGEAGQPQHF. CDR3 coding DNA: TGTGCCACGGGGTCGACAGGCGAGGCGGGTCAGCCCCAGCATTTT.

The CDR3 bases are TGTGCCAGCAGCCAAGTTGTGGGACAGGTCACCGGGGAGCTGTTTTTT. Its protein is CASSQVVGQVTGELFF. This chain joins TRBV4-2 and TRBJ2-2, with 8 nucleotides matching TRBD1. Germline V gene lookup returns CDR1 LGHNA and CDR2 YNFKEQ. Trimming took 1 base from V and 4 from J; bases not matched to a gene: 5. There are 16 residues in the CDR3.

This clone was detected only a few times. The chain employs TRBV19 and TRBJ1-6; possibly TRBD1 for D (5 bases). V was trimmed by 3 bases and J by 9 bases, leaving 18 bases between them. From germline, CDR1 is LNHDA and CDR2 SQIVND (reference sequence). The CDR3 contains 16 residues. Written as DNA, the CDR3 is TGTGCCAGTAGTATTTATTCAGGGCATTTGAGTTCACCCCTCCACTTT. This codes for CASSIYSGHLSSPLHF.

The chain links TRBV5-1 to TRBJ2-7, with D tentatively TRBD2 (6 bases). The CDR3 sequence is 16 residues long. Germline assignment: CDR1 SGHRS and CDR2 YFSETQ. The germline V and J ends were trimmed by 9 bases and 4 bases, with 26 bases remaining between them. In nucleotides, the CDR3 is TGCGCCACCTCGACGGGAGAGACTCGCTTAGGATACGAGCAGTACTTC. This translates into CATSTGETRLGYEQYF.

The chain recombines TRBV23-1 with TRBJ1-2, with D tentatively TRBD1 (5 bases). TRBV23-1 is classed as an ORF, of uncertain function. Trimming cost V 1 base and J 3 bases, with 21 bases left between them. The length of the CDR3 is 18 residues. The CDR3 bases are TGCGCCAGCAGTCAATGGGAAAAGACAGATAATCCCGACTATGGCTACACCTTC. This codes for CASSQWEKTDNPDYGYTF.

The V gene is TRBV4-2, the J gene TRBJ2-5; 7 bases line up with TRBD2. Germline lookup yields CDR1 LGHNA and CDR2 YNFKEQ. Trimming removed 4 bases from V and 6 bases from J; junction bases left unmatched: 8. The CDR3 totals 14 residues. The CDR3, as DNA: TGTGCCAGCAGCCCAGGACTAGAGGAAAAGACCCAGTACTTC. It specifies CASSPGLEEKTQYF.

V is TRBV10-3 and J is TRBJ2-7; the D gene is possibly TRBD1 (6 bases). The CDR3 spans 14 residues. Germline V gene data show CDR1 as ENHRY and CDR2 as SYGVKD. The V end was cut by 3 bases, the J end by 5 bases, with 14 bases between. CDR3 nucleotides: TGTGCCATCAGTGACTCTGGGGGCCGGGACGAGCAGTACTTC. Protein product: CAISDSGGRDEQYF.

In regard to this clone: Germline and junction disagree at one end, which may indicate a read error. CDR3 loop: CAGSLRDRGYEQYF. CDR3 DNA: TGTGCCGGCAGCCTCCGGGACAGGGGCTACGAGCAGTACTTC. V gene TRBV7-2 combines with J gene TRBJ2-7; TRBD1 agrees at 10 bases. Germline V gene sequence: CDR1 SGHTA, CDR2 FQGNSA. This CDR3 region has 14 residues.

This clone has just a few counts. The gene calls are TRBV7-3 and TRBJ2-3, with D unclear. V gave up 5 bases and J gave up 3 bases, with 9 bases separating them. In germline, CDR1 is SGHTA, CDR2 FQGTGA. The CDR3 consists of 13 residues. The CDR3 DNA follows: TGTGCCAGCAGCAGAGCCCCTACAGATACGCAGTATTTT. Amino acids: CASSRAPTDTQYF.